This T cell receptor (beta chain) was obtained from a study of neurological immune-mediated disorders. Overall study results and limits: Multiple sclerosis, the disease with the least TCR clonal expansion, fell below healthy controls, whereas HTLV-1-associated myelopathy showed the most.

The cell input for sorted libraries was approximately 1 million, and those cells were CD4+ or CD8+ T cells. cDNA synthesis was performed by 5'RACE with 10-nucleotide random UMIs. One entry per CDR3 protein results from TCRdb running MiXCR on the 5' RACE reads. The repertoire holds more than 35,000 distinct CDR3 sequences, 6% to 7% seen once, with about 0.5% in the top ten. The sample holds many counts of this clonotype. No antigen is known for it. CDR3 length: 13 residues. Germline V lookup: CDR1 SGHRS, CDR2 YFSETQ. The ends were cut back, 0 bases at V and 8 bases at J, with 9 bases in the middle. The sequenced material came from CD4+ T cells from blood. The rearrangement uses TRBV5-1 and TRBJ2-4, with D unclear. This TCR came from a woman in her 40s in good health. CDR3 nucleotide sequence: TGCGCCAGCAGCTTGGATCGAACAGACATTCAGTACTTC. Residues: CASSLDRTDIQYF.